Detailed here is one TCR beta chain. As yet, its antigen is unknown. Using 200 ng DNA, around 30,000 T cell genomes, the sorted-subset replicate PCRs were run. The data were produced by immunoSEQ multiplex PCR, yet TCRdb's version contains in-frame clones alone and is incomplete. The sample has more than 2,000,000 clones; about 92% are singletons. The data were obtained in a study of shared clonotypes between healthy human individuals. Study in general: Each donor had three CD4 naive, three CD4 memory, two CD8 naive and one CD8 memory plate.

Between the trimmed V and J ends, which lost 2 bases and 2 bases, there was a span of 10 bases. From germline, CDR1 is MGHDK and CDR2 SYGVNS. CDR3 length equals 16 residues. General study findings and limits: Unshared clonotypes carried lower generation probabilities than those common to all four donors.

This receptor was identified in a man younger than 35 in good health. Some clones in this sample may be carry-over from other donors' samples. The sequencing sample was made of naive CD4+ T cells from PBMCs. Documented subset: CD45RA+ positively selected. The chain joins TRBV25-1 to TRBJ2-6, with D possibly matching TRBD1 (6 bases). The CDR3 sequence: CASSEGSGAGANVLTF. The CDR3 DNA sequence: TGTGCCAGCAGTGAAGGTTCAGGGGCTGGGGCCAACGTCCTGACTTTC.